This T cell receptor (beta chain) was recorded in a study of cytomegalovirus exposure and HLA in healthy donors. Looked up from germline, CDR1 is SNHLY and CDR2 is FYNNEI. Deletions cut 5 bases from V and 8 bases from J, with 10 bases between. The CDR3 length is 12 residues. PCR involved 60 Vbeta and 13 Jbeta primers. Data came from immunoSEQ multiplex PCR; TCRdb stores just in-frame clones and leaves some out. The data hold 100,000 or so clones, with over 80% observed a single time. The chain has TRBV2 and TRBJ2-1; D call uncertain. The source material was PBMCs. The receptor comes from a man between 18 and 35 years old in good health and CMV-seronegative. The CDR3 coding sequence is TGTGCCAGCAGTAGAAATACGGATGAGCAGTTCTTC. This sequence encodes CASSRNTDEQFF.